The T cell receptor beta chain under discussion was sequenced for a study of T cells in Graves' hyperthyroidism and ophthalmopathy. The study's findings and limits: Most thyroid-expanded clonotypes above 0.001 were also found in blood.

A few counts support this clonotype. Its antigen is unknown. A much more abundant neighbour one base away suggests this may be a read error. Germline V gives CDR1 MGHRA, CDR2 YSYEKL. The CDR3 extends over 13 amino acids. When ophthalmopathy did not progress within 18 months, Graves' hyperthyroidism was considered stable. TCR beta CDR3 regions were amplified from RNA. RT-PCR in the first round (using the HTBI primer set) targeted the TCR CDR3. TCRdb analysed the multiplex PCR reads with MiXCR anew, one entry per CDR3 protein. Among about 550,000 distinct CDR3 sequences listed, under 25% were seen once. The rearrangement joins TRBV4-1 to TRBJ2-5, with D possibly being TRBD2 (5 bases). The source of this sequence is a man in his late teens or twenties with Graves' hyperthyroidism. The sample consisted of blood. CDR3 protein: CASSHGLLETKYF. The CDR3 DNA reads TGCGCCAGCAGCCATGGACTGCTAGAGACCAAGTACTTC.